The 19 T cell receptor beta chains presented below share a single source sample, sequenced in a study of T cell responses to AZD1222 COVID-19 vaccine. Assay: immunoSEQ multiplex PCR; the TCRdb copy retains only in-frame clones and omits some. The sample includes 150,000 to 180,000 clones, more than 75% of them seen just once. Sequencing used peripheral blood, obtained on day 0 of AZD1222 vaccination. The origin of the receptors is an adult in good health.

This CDR3 is CASSLDSHPGGNEQFF. In nucleotides, the CDR3 is TGCGCCAGCAGCTTAGACAGTCACCCAGGCGGCAATGAGCAGTTCTTC. This chain links TRBV5-1 with TRBJ2-1; weak D call: TRBD1 (5 bases). Germline CDR1 SGHRS, CDR2 YFSETQ. The CDR3 contains 16 residues. Trimming removed 2 bases at V and 6 bases at J, with 18 bases between.

J is TRBJ2-5 and V is TRBV7-9; a possible D gene is TRBD1 (5 bases). The CDR3 spans 12 residues. V was cut by 5 bases and J by 5 bases, with 9 bases left in between. The germline V gene has CDR1 SEHNR and CDR2 FQNEAQ (reference sequence). The CDR3 DNA reads as TGTGCCAGCAGCGAAGGGGCCGAGACCCAGTACTTC. Translating gives CASSEGAETQYF.

J is TRBJ1-1 and V is TRBV28, with D possibly being TRBD1 (5 bases). The V and J ends lost 4 bases and 4 bases respectively, with 7 bases between them. The CDR3 runs to 12 residues. Germline V gene sequence: CDR1 MDHEN, CDR2 SYDVKM. Here the CDR3 DNA reads TGTGCCAGCAGTTGGACAACCACTGAAGCTTTCTTT. Translated, it gives CASSWTTTEAFF.

This clone came up once. This chain joins TRBV19 and TRBJ1-5; D possibly corresponds to TRBD1 (6 bases). Trimming took off 6 bases at V and 9 bases at J, with 21 bases between the two ends. There are 15 residues in the CDR3. Germline-derived CDR1 and CDR2 are LNHDA and SQIVND (reference sequence). The CDR3 reads CASSLTGSASGPQHF. CDR3 DNA: TGTGCCAGTAGCTTAACAGGGTCGGCGAGTGGGCCCCAGCATTTT.

The sample holds one count of this clone. The genes are TRBV9 and TRBJ2-2, with a tentative D call TRBD1 (5 bases). Looked up from germline, CDR1 is SGDLS and CDR2 is YYNGEE. Trimming removed 3 bases at V and 8 bases at J, with 17 bases between. The CDR3 runs 15 residues. The CDR3 reads CASSAGGQGTGELFF. CDR3 DNA: TGTGCCAGCAGCGCCGGTGGGCAGGGCACAGGGGAGCTGTTTTTT. Supplemented by reference TRBV9 and TRBJ2-2, the full variable domain reads DSGVTQTPKHLITATGQRVTLRCSPRSGDLSVYWYQQSLDQGLQFLIQYYNGEERAKGNILERFSAQQFPDLHSELNLSSLELGDSALYFCASSAGGQGTGELFFGEGSRLTVL.

This clone was seen only once. The chain carries TRBV9 and TRBJ2-4; possible D gene TRBD1, 6 bases. Trimming left V 1 base short and J 3 bases short, with 8 bases between. Germline V gene data show CDR1 as SGDLS and CDR2 as YYNGEE. This CDR3 is 14 amino acids long. The CDR3 loop is CASSVSGDKNIQYF. CDR3 DNA sequence: TGTGCCAGCAGCGTATCAGGGGACAAAAACATTCAGTACTTC.

The rearrangement uses TRBV27 and TRBJ1-2; no reliable D call. Trimming took 10 bases from V and 1 from J, leaving 10 bases between them. From germline, CDR1 is MNHEY and CDR2 SMNVEV (reference sequence). This CDR3 contains 12 residues. The CDR3 sequence: CAILDRNYGYTF. For the CDR3, the DNA is TGTGCCATTCTAGACCGTAACTATGGCTACACCTTC.

The gene calls are TRBV2 and TRBJ2-3; 10 nucleotides agree with TRBD2. Germline values: CDR1 SNHLY, CDR2 FYNNEI. The CDR3 is 15 amino acids. The ends lost 9 bases at V and 12 bases at J; junction bases unmatched: 18. CDR3: CASRGTSSGRASQYF. The CDR3 nucleotides are TGTGCCAGTAGGGGGACGTCCAGCGGGAGGGCTTCCCAGTATTTT.

This rearrangement joins TRBV9 to TRBJ2-7; TRBD1 matches at 8 bases. The length of the CDR3 is 15 residues. Germline V gene data show CDR1 as SGDLS and CDR2 as YYNGEE. Losses at the gene ends were 3 bases for V and 3 bases for J; bases not matched to a gene: 8. The CDR3 region is CASSAGTGKYYEQYF. The DNA for the CDR3 is TGTGCCAGCAGCGCAGGGACAGGCAAATACTACGAGCAGTACTTC.

This sequence joins TRBV9 and TRBJ2-1; 8 bases align to TRBD2. Trimming at V came to 3 bases and at J to 5 bases, leaving 7 bases not matched to a gene. This CDR3 has 15 residues. CDR1 is SGDLS, CDR2 YYNGEE, per germline. CDR3 loop: CASSAGGNSHNEQFF. In DNA, the CDR3 is TGTGCCAGCAGCGCGGGGGGGAACAGCCACAATGAGCAGTTCTTC.

The chain is built from TRBV19 and TRBJ1-6; D perhaps matches TRBD1 (5 bases). Trimming took 3 bases from V and 7 from J, leaving 19 bases between them. This CDR3 region has 17 residues. Germline loops: CDR1 LNHDA, CDR2 SQIVND (reference sequence). CDR3 nucleotide sequence: TGTGCCAGTAGTATGGCTTGGGGGAATGCCCGAAATTCACCCCTCCACTTT. The encoded protein is CASSMAWGNARNSPLHF.

The chain employs TRBV24-1 and TRBJ1-5; no clear D. The CDR3 runs 18 residues. V lost 5 bases and J lost 2, with 21 bases in between. Germline V gives CDR1 KGHDR, CDR2 SFDVKD. The chain's CDR3 is CATSASRGNSRGNQPQHF. DNA for the CDR3: TGTGCCACCAGTGCCTCCCGTGGGAACAGTCGAGGCAATCAGCCCCAGCATTTT.

The sample holds one count of this clone. The chain recombines TRBV10-3 with TRBJ2-7; D is unresolved. Trimming removed 0 bases at V and 1 base at J, with 10 bases between. This CDR3 has 15 residues. The germline gives CDR1 ENHRY, CDR2 SYGVKD. CDR3 protein: CAISESRTLSYEQYF. Here the CDR3 DNA reads TGTGCCATCAGTGAGTCTAGAACTCTATCCTACGAGCAGTACTTC.

V gene TRBV7-8 combines with J gene TRBJ1-5, with D possibly TRBD1 on 6 matching bases. Germline V gene data show CDR1 as SGHVS and CDR2 as FQNEAQ. CDR3 size: 16 residues. Trimming stripped 1 base from V and 7 bases from J, with 17 bases between. This CDR3 reads CASSLDAYGGRQPQHF. The CDR3 DNA follows: TGTGCCAGCAGCTTAGACGCCTACGGGGGCAGACAGCCCCAGCATTTT. Complete variable domain (other parts from reference TRBV7-8 and TRBJ1-5): GAGVSQSPRYKVAKRGQDVALRCDPISGHVSLFWYQQALGQGPEFLTYFQNEAQLDKSGLPSDRFFAERPEGSVSTLKIQRTQQEDSAVYLCASSLDAYGGRQPQHFGDGTRLSIL.

The rearrangement uses TRBV12-3 or TRBV12-4 and TRBJ1-5; 7 bases are shared with TRBD1. Trimming cost V 6 bases and J 5 bases; bases outside gene matches: 4. The CDR3 has 13 residues. CDR3 bases: TGTGCCAGCAGGCCGGGACAGTATCAGCCCCAGCATTTT. Translation gives CASRPGQYQPQHF.

The chain links TRBV6-5 to TRBJ2-7; D gene uncertain. Trimming took 6 bases from V and 2 from J, leaving 11 bases between them. This CDR3 is built from 13 residues. In germline, CDR1 is MNHEY, CDR2 SVGAGI. The DNA of the CDR3 is TGTGCCAGCAGAGAGGACGGTACCTACGAGCAGTACTTC. Translating it yields CASREDGTYEQYF.

The V and J genes are TRBV25-1 and TRBJ1-4; the D is unclear. The V end lost 6 bases, the J end lost 4 bases, and 9 bases lay between the germline ends. Germline CDR1 is MGHDK and CDR2 is SYGVNS. The CDR3 loop spans 13 amino acids. The CDR3 bases are TGTGCCAGCAGACCTGTAGGTAATGAAAAACTGTTTTTT. Amino acids: CASRPVGNEKLFF.

The chain is built from TRBV5-1 and TRBJ2-1; TRBD2 aligns across 8 bases. The germline V gene encodes CDR1 SGHRS and CDR2 YFSETQ. The trim removed 0 bases at V and 0 bases at J, leaving 8 bases unmatched. The CDR3 is 18 residues long. In nucleotides, the CDR3 is TGCGCCAGCAGCTTGGGGGGACTAGGTTCCGGCTCCTACAATGAGCAGTTCTTC. Amino acid sequence: CASSLGGLGSGSYNEQFF.

The chain has TRBV4-3 and TRBJ1-2, with D hard to call. Looked up from germline, CDR1 is LGHNA and CDR2 is YSLEER. V lost 2 bases and J 6 bases, leaving 16 bases between the germline ends. The CDR3 sequence is 15 residues long. The DNA for the CDR3 is TGCGCCAGCAGCCAATTTGCGCTCTCGGGAGATGGCTACACCTTC. It specifies CASSQFALSGDGYTF.